This T cell receptor (beta chain) was sequenced for a study of neoadjuvant nivolumab and ipilimumab in lung cancer. Study-wide points: Pretherapy blood TCR richness correlated positively with resected tumor richness. Only two of four nivolumab-treated tumors gained richness and clonality by surgery. Only a single major-pathologic-response sample was available for clonality analysis. Resected tumors had greater TCR richness and clonality than uninvolved lung.

Details on this clone: Its specificity is unknown.

Germline assignment: CDR1 KGHSH and CDR2 LQKENI. The CDR3 is made up of 18 amino acids. Trimming took 3 bases from V and 4 from J, leaving 22 bases between them. Sequencing was performed with immunoSEQ multiplex PCR; in TCRdb, only in-frame clones are kept and a portion is missing. The table has 45,000 to 55,000 clones, roughly 91% seen once. The chain joins TRBV18 to TRBJ2-1; weak D call: TRBD2 (6 bases). Sequences were derived from blood, sampled before neoadjuvant nivolumab, alone or with ipilimumab. The clonotype comes from an adult with non-small cell lung cancer. Some clones in this sample may be carry-over from other donors' samples. CDR3 sequence (DNA): TGTGCCAGCTCACCGGCTGTTGGAAGCTCCCGGGGGTACAATGAGCAGTTCTTC. It codes for CASSPAVGSSRGYNEQFF.